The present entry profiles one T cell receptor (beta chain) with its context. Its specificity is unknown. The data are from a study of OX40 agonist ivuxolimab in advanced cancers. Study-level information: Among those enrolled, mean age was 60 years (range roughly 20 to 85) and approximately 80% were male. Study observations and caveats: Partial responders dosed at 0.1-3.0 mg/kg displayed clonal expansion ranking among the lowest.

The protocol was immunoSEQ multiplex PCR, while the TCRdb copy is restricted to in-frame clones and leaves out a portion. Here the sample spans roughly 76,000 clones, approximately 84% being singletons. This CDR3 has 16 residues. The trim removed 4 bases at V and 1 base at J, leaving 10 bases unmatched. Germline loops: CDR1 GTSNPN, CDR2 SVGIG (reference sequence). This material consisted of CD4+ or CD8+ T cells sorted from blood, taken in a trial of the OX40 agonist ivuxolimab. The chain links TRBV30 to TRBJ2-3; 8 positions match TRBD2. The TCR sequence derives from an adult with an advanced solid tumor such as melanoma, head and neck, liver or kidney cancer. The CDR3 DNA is TGTGCCTGGACCTCAGCGGGAGTTGTCGGCACAGATACGCAGTATTTT. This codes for CAWTSAGVVGTDTQYF.